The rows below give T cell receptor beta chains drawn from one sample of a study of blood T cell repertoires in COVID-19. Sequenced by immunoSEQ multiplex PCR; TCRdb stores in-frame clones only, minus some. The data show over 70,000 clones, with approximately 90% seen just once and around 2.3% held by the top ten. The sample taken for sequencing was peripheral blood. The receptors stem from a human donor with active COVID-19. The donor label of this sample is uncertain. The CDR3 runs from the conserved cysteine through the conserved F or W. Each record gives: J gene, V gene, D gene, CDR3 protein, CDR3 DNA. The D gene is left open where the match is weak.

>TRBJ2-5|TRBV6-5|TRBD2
CASSLSGGGETQYF
TGTGCCAGCAGTCTTAGCGGGGGGGGAGAGACCCAGTACTTC
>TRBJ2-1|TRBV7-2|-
CASSGYRSGNNEQFF
TGTGCCAGCAGCGGCTACAGGTCCGGAAACAATGAGCAGTTCTTC
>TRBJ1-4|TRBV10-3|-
CAISASQGSNEKLFF
TGTGCCATCAGTGCCTCGCAGGGATCTAATGAAAAACTGTTTTTT
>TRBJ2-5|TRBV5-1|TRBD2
CASSLGTSGGGETQYF
TGCGCCAGCAGCTTGGGGACTAGCGGAGGCGGGGAGACCCAGTACTTC
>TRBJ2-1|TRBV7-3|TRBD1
CASSAGQGAGYNEQFF
TGTGCCAGCAGCGCCGGACAGGGGGCCGGATACAATGAGCAGTTCTTC
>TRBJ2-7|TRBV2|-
CASSLQGGQFSYEQYF
TGTGCCAGCAGTCTCCAGGGGGGACAATTTTCCTACGAGCAGTACTTC
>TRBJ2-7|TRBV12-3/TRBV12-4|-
CASSRDSAYEQYF
TGTGCCAGCAGCCGGGACTCTGCCTACGAGCAGTACTTC
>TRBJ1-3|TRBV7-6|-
CASSQEGRAPGNTIYF
TGTGCCAGCAGCCAAGAGGGCCGAGCACCTGGAAACACCATATATTTT
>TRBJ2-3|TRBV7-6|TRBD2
CASSMVLAGGTDTQYF
TGTGCCAGCAGCATGGTTCTAGCGGGGGGCACAGATACGCAGTATTTT
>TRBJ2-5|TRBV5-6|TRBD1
CASSSGQGQETQYF
TGTGCCAGCAGCTCGGGACAGGGCCAAGAGACCCAGTACTTC
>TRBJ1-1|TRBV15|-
CATSRDARLTEAFF
TGTGCCACCAGCAGAGATGCCAGACTCACTGAAGCTTTCTTT
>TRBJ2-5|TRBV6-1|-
CASSEDRVETQYF
TGTGCCAGCAGTGAAGACAGGGTAGAGACCCAGTACTTC